This TCR beta chain comes out of a study of T cells in tuberculosis. At the level of the study: Sequenced TCRs come from CD1B-GMM tetramer-binding T cells.

V shed 3 bases and J 7 bases; nucleotides not matched to a gene: 16. This CDR3 has 18 residues. Germline CDR1 is KGHSH and CDR2 is LQKENI. Sorting used thawed, overnight-rested PBMC stained with anti-CD3, a viability dye and GMM-loaded CD1B tetramer. CD1B tetramers were loaded with Rhodococcus equi-derived C32 glucose monomycolate. CD14-expressing monocytes were removed from PBMC before cryopreservation and sorting. Tetramer-negative cells, 75,000 to 100,000 per donor, were also sorted. TCR-alpha and TCR-beta chains were sequenced unpaired. Profiling relied on immunoSEQ multiplex PCR, and the TCRdb table lists in-frame clones only, not all of them. The table shows 85,000 to 90,000 clones, with around 90% occurring only once. This clone was counted only a few times.

The receptor's source is an adult woman with latent tuberculosis. The rearrangement uses TRBV18 and TRBJ2-5; 11 bases match TRBD2. Sequencing was carried out using CD1b-GMM tetramer-negative cells sorted from PBMCs. Here the CDR3 reads CASSPGTSGGTGGRTQYF. DNA of the CDR3: TGTGCCAGCTCACCGGGTACTAGCGGGGGAACCGGGGGAAGGACCCAGTACTTC.